The 25 T cell receptor beta chains in this list originate from one sample, sequenced in a study of T cell changes during pregnancy in multiple sclerosis. The repertoire was sequenced with immunoSEQ multiplex PCR; TCRdb's copy has only in-frame clones and lacks some. The repertoire holds about 21,000 clones, about 88% seen once, with around 21% in the top ten. The specimen comprised CD8+ T cells from peripheral blood mononuclear cells, sampled after pregnancy. The origin of the receptors is a female donor in good health, enrolled as a control in a pregnancy study.

The chain recombines TRBV19 with TRBJ2-1; D may be TRBD2 (5 bases). The V end was cut by 4 bases, the J end by 8 bases, with 12 bases between. In germline, CDR1 is LNHDA, CDR2 SQIVND (reference sequence). The CDR3 consists of 13 residues. The CDR3 region is CASSTWTLDEQFF. CDR3 nucleotides: TGTGCCAGTAGTACTTGGACTTTGGATGAGCAGTTCTTC.

The chain couples TRBV19 to TRBJ2-3, with 7 bases lining up with TRBD2. J was trimmed by 0 bases and V by 9 bases; bases with no gene match: 9. Germline CDR1 is LNHDA and CDR2 is SQIVND (reference sequence). The CDR3 extends over 15 amino acids. The CDR3 is CASSSGLYSTDTQYF. The CDR3 DNA sequence: TGTGCCAGCTCCTCGGGACTATACAGCACAGATACGCAGTATTTT.

J is TRBJ1-2 and V is TRBV7-8, with unresolved D. CDR3 length equals 17 residues. V lost 0 bases, J lost 4 bases, and 18 bases lay in between. The germline V gene has CDR1 SGHVS and CDR2 FQNEAQ. The CDR3 DNA reads as TGTGCCAGCAGCTTAGCGGAAATAGGAGAAATTAGCTATGGCTACACCTTC. It specifies CASSLAEIGEISYGYTF.

The chain couples TRBV4-1 to TRBJ2-1, with 7 bases identical to TRBD1. V shed 1 base, J shed 5 bases, and the junction held 5 bases outside the gene matches. This CDR3 has 15 amino acids. Germline CDR1 MGHRA, CDR2 YSYEKL. CDR3 in amino acids: CASSQGWDSNNEQFF. CDR3 in DNA: TGCGCCAGCAGCCAAGGCTGGGACAGCAACAATGAGCAGTTCTTC.

In its sample, this clone was seen once. The chain combines TRBV18 with TRBJ2-5; D perhaps matches TRBD2 (6 bases). CDR3 size: 13 residues. Per germline, CDR1 KGHSH and CDR2 LQKENI. Trimming took 4 bases from V and 5 from J, leaving 11 bases between them. DNA for the CDR3: TGTGCCAGCTCACTTCGGGGGAGGGAGACCCAGTACTTC. Residues: CASSLRGRETQYF.

V and J are TRBV14 and TRBJ1-2; tentatively, D is TRBD1 (5 bases). V was cut by 4 bases and J by 2 bases, with 14 bases left in between. In germline, CDR1 is SGHDN, CDR2 FVKESK. The CDR3 runs 15 residues. The CDR3 sequence: CASSPKGQGNYGYTF. The DNA of the CDR3 is TGTGCCAGCAGCCCCAAGGGGCAGGGCAACTATGGCTACACCTTC.

This clone has only one observation. This CDR3 reads CSVETGMYEQYF. The CDR3 DNA sequence: TGCAGCGTGGAGACAGGGATGTACGAGCAGTACTTC. The gene calls are TRBV29-1 and TRBJ2-7, with 7 bases that match TRBD1. With 6 bases clipped from V and 4 bases from J, the junction kept 6 bases outside the gene matches. The CDR3 is made up of 12 amino acids. Germline V gives CDR1 SQVTM, CDR2 ANQGSEA.

The V and J genes are TRBV7-2 and TRBJ2-7; tentatively, D is TRBD2 (6 bases). V was trimmed by 5 bases and J by 2 bases, leaving 16 bases between them. The CDR3 length is 15 residues. Germline V gives CDR1 SGHTA, CDR2 FQGNSA. This chain's CDR3 is CASSATGTSAYEQYF. The CDR3 DNA follows: TGTGCCAGCAGCGCGACCGGGACTTCGGCCTACGAGCAGTACTTC.

V gene TRBV29-1 combines with J gene TRBJ1-2; possible D gene TRBD1, 5 bases. Looked up from germline, CDR1 is SQVTM and CDR2 is ANQGSEA. The germline V and J ends were trimmed by 3 bases and 5 bases, with 16 bases remaining between them. This CDR3 spans 14 amino acids. CDR3 amino acids: CSVDGGAGVYGYTF. CDR3 DNA: TGCAGCGTTGATGGAGGGGCCGGGGTATATGGCTACACCTTC.

J is TRBJ2-7 and V is TRBV28; D perhaps matches TRBD2 (6 bases). V was pared by 6 bases and J by 1 base, with 13 bases between. Germline CDR1 reads MDHEN; CDR2 reads SYDVKM. The CDR3 sequence is 14 residues long. CDR3 sequence: CASRAVGGSYEQYF. The CDR3 DNA is TGTGCCAGCAGGGCCGTGGGGGGTTCCTACGAGCAGTACTTC.

The J gene is TRBJ1-2, the V gene TRBV6-4; D is possibly TRBD1 (5 bases). The CDR3 spans 14 residues. The V end was cut by 0 bases, the J end by 6 bases, with 11 bases between. The V gene's germline CDR1 is MRHNA and CDR2 SNTAGT. DNA for the CDR3: TGTGCCAGCAGTGACTCGGGGGAGGGAGATGGCTACACCTTC. This translates into CASSDSGEGDGYTF.

V gene TRBV11-2 combines with J gene TRBJ1-5; D is possibly TRBD1 (5 bases). V was trimmed by 2 bases and J by 4 bases, leaving 9 bases between them. Germline assignment: CDR1 SGHAT and CDR2 FQNNGV. There are 14 residues in the CDR3. CDR3 sequence reads: CASSLSGWNQPQHF. CDR3 nucleotide sequence: TGTGCCAGCAGCTTATCAGGGTGGAATCAGCCCCAGCATTTT.

The chain uses TRBV7-9 and TRBJ1-2, with 9 bases matching TRBD1. V lost 6 bases and J lost 0; bases outside the gene matches: 11. Germline V gene lookup returns CDR1 SEHNR and CDR2 FQNEAQ (reference sequence). The CDR3 runs to 17 residues. CDR3: CASRESRDRDANYGYTF. Written as DNA, the CDR3 is TGTGCCAGCAGAGAGTCCCGGGACAGGGATGCTAACTATGGCTACACCTTC.

The chain is built from TRBV30 and TRBJ2-1; 7 bases map to TRBD2. The trim removed 0 bases at V and 5 bases at J, leaving 7 bases unmatched. The CDR3 totals 15 residues. In germline, CDR1 is GTSNPN, CDR2 SVGIG (reference sequence). CDR3 sequence (DNA): TGTGCCTGGAGTGTAGCAAGCGGGATCCACAATGAGCAGTTCTTC. Its translation is CAWSVASGIHNEQFF.

This clone has more than one count but fewer than ten. V usage is TRBV7-8 and J usage is TRBJ2-2, with 10 positions matching TRBD2. The CDR3 length is 14 residues. The junction had 4 bases not matched to a gene; V was cut back by 5 bases and J by 7 bases. Germline V gene data show CDR1 as SGHVS and CDR2 as FQNEAQ. DNA of the CDR3: TGTGCCAGCAGCGCCCTAGCGGGAGACGGGGAGCTGTTTTTT. Translated: CASSALAGDGELFF.

The chain links TRBV29-1 to TRBJ2-7, with D tentatively TRBD2 (6 bases). The CDR3 contains 15 residues. Trimming took 0 bases from V and 2 from J, leaving 14 bases between them. Germline CDR1 is SQVTM and CDR2 is ANQGSEA. CDR3 residues: CSVEDSGTETYEQYF. In DNA, the CDR3 is TGCAGCGTTGAAGATTCAGGGACTGAAACCTACGAGCAGTACTTC.

The chain carries TRBV19 and TRBJ1-1; 7 positions match TRBD1. From germline, CDR1 is LNHDA and CDR2 SQIVND (reference sequence). The CDR3 contains 15 residues. The V and J ends lost 4 bases and 4 bases, in that order; junction bases with no gene match: 9. CDR3 amino acids: CASSKEQGIRTEAFF. The CDR3 nucleotides read TGTGCCAGTAGTAAAGAACAGGGGATCCGCACTGAAGCTTTCTTT.

This clone is a singleton in its sample. The CDR3 spells CASSPVVQTFDQPQHF. The DNA of the CDR3 is TGCGCCAGCAGCCCCGTCGTACAGACATTCGATCAGCCCCAGCATTTT. The chain is built from TRBV23-1 and TRBJ1-5; D not certain. TRBV23-1 is an ORF; its function is uncertain. CDR3 size: 16 residues. V was clipped by 6 bases and J by 5 bases, with 20 bases between them.

The chain recombines TRBV4-2 with TRBJ1-3, with D perhaps matching TRBD1 (6 bases). Per the germline V gene, CDR1 is LGHNA and CDR2 is YNFKEQ. With 1 base removed from V and 4 bases from J, the gap between germline ends came to 14 bases. The CDR3 has 16 residues. Here the CDR3 reads CASSQGPTGSGNTIYF. In nucleotides, the CDR3 is TGTGCCAGCAGCCAAGGCCCCACAGGGAGCGGAAACACCATATATTTT.

In DNA form, the CDR3 reads TGTGCCACCAGCAGGGACAGGGTGTACTATGGCTACACCTTC. Amino acids: CATSRDRVYYGYTF. The chain recombines TRBV15 with TRBJ1-2, with TRBD1 matching 8 bases. The CDR3 length is 14 residues. V lost 3 bases and J lost 3; bases outside the gene matches: 3. Germline V CDR1 and CDR2: LNHNV, YYDKDF (reference sequence).

This clone was seen a handful of times. V is TRBV9 and J is TRBJ1-1; a possible D gene is TRBD1 (6 bases). Trimming cost V 2 bases and J 5 bases, with 13 bases left between them. Germline CDR1 is SGDLS and CDR2 is YYNGEE. The CDR3 has 14 amino acids. The DNA of the CDR3 is TGTGCCAGCAGCGTCGGTCAGGGGTGGACTGAAGCTTTCTTT. This sequence encodes CASSVGQGWTEAFF.

V is TRBV5-6 and J is TRBJ2-3; 8 bases align to TRBD2. This CDR3 comprises 15 residues. In germline, CDR1 is SGHDT, CDR2 YYEEEE. Losses at the gene ends were 0 bases for V and 3 bases for J; bases not matched to a gene: 3. This CDR3 reads CASSLAAGGTDTQYF. The DNA of the CDR3 is TGTGCCAGCAGCTTGGCCGCGGGGGGAACAGATACGCAGTATTTT.

The V gene is TRBV30, the J gene TRBJ2-7; the match to TRBD1 covers 7 bases. There are 13 residues in the CDR3. V gave up 5 bases and J gave up 5 bases; unmatched junction bases: 9. Germline V gene data show CDR1 as GTSNPN and CDR2 as SVGIG (reference sequence). The CDR3 coding sequence is TGTGCCTGGTCGACAGGGAATGGTGACGAGCAGTACTTC. Its protein product is CAWSTGNGDEQYF.

V and J are TRBV5-4 and TRBJ2-4; 10 nucleotides agree with TRBD2. V was pared by 2 bases and J by 1 base, with 3 bases of the junction left unmatched. The CDR3 runs to 16 residues. In germline, CDR1 is SGHNT, CDR2 YYREEE (reference sequence). The chain's CDR3 is CASSFSSGGAKNIQYF. The CDR3 coding sequence is TGTGCCAGCAGCTTTAGTAGCGGGGGGGCCAAAAACATTCAGTACTTC.

This clone was counted once. The chain is built from TRBV7-8 and TRBJ2-5; 15 bases fit TRBD2. The ends lost 5 bases at V and 1 base at J; junction bases unmatched: 8. Germline assignment: CDR1 SGHVS and CDR2 FQNEAQ. The CDR3 length is 18 residues. CDR3 protein: CASSQPGTSGRLQETQYF. In DNA, the CDR3 is TGTGCCAGCAGCCAACCCGGGACTAGCGGGAGGCTCCAAGAGACCCAGTACTTC.